This record looks at one T cell receptor beta chain sequence and its context. The data were obtained in a study of blood T cell repertoires in COVID-19. Study-wide background: T cells, B-cell-depleted T cells, or PBMCs supplied cDNA or gDNA.

Repertoires were generated with immunoSEQ multiplex PCR, while TCRdb's copy carries only in-frame clones and drops some. This sample carries 90,000 to 150,000 clones, 79% of them seen once, and the ten largest clones take approximately 4%. V was clipped by 1 base and J by 8 bases, with 12 bases between them. CDR3 length: 15 residues. CDR1 is SGHTA, CDR2 FQGNSA, per germline. The V call is TRBV7-2, the J call TRBJ1-6; D may be TRBD1 (5 bases). Material for sequencing was peripheral blood. The source is a woman older than 75 with acute or convalescent COVID-19. The CDR3, as DNA: TGTGCCAGCAGCTTAGTTCAGGGCTCCTATTCACCCCTCCACTTT. Translated: CASSLVQGSYSPLHF.